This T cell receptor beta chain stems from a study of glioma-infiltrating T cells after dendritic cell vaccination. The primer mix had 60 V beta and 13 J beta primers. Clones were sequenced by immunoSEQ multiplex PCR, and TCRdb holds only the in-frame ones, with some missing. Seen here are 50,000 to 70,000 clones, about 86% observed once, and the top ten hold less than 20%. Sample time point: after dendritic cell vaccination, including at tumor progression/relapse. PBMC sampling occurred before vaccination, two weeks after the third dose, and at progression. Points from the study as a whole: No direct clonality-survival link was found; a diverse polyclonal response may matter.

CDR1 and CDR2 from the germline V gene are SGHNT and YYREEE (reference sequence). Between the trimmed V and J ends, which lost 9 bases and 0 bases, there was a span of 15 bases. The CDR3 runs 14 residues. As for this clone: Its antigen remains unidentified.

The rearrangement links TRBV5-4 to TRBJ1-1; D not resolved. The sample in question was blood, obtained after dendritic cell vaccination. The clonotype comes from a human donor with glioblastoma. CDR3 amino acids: CAISRGQMNTEAFF. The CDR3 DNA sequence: TGTGCCATCAGTCGAGGCCAGATGAACACTGAAGCTTTCTTT.